The sequence of this T cell receptor beta chain was determined in a study of blood T cell repertoires in COVID-19. Overall study: PBMCs, B-cell-depleted T cells, or T cells were the source of the cDNA or gDNA that made up the material.

In the original processing: Amplification of reference gene primers provided the estimated nucleated cell counts. Data came from immunoSEQ multiplex PCR; TCRdb stores just in-frame clones and leaves some out. V, J and clone size are taken as reported in that table, and D and trimming were inferred from the DNA itself. The repertoire holds almost 400,000 clones, with roughly 90% as singletons. The CDR3 consists of 16 residues. CDR1 LGHNA and CDR2 YNFKEQ come from the germline V gene. V was shortened by 1 base and J by 0 bases, with 10 bases between the two germline ends. The cohort comprised adults aged 18 to 89 years residing in approximately 25 US areas. Clinical histories supplied by participants themselves formed the basis of cohort assignment.

The sequenced material came from PBMCs or T cells enriched from blood (not recorded which). The chain recombines TRBV4-2 with TRBJ1-3; D ambiguous. This clonotype was sampled from a woman aged 25 to 39 with acute COVID-19. The CDR3 is CASSQVGQPSGNTIYF. CDR3 nucleotides: TGTGCCAGCAGCCAAGTGGGCCAACCCTCTGGAAACACCATATATTTT.